This entry lists 25 T cell receptor beta chains sequenced from one sample in a study of blood T cells in healthy people across ages. Through a sample-barcoded 5' primer and a J-beta primer mix, a second PCR was run for 7 to 11 cycles. TCRdb re-derived calls from the 5' RACE reads in MiXCR, one entry per CDR3 protein. The sample yields about a million distinct CDR3 sequences, under 50% seen once. The sample taken for sequencing was blood. Every receptor here comes from a man under 40 in good health.

V is TRBV29-1 and J is TRBJ1-2; D is perhaps TRBD1 (5 bases). Germline assignment: CDR1 SQVTM and CDR2 ANQGSEA. V was shortened by 7 bases and J by 8 bases, with 17 bases between the two germline ends. This CDR3 has 12 residues. In nucleotides, the CDR3 is TGCAGCGGCGGAGGGGCGTCGGAAGGCTACACCTTC. It codes for CSGGGASEGYTF.

With respect to this clonotype: Its ends do not fully match the called genes, so a read error is possible. The rearrangement links TRBV11-1 to TRBJ1-2, with TRBD1 matching 8 bases. CDR1 is SGHAT, CDR2 FQDESV, per germline (reference sequence). The CDR3 is 14 amino acids. In nucleotides, the CDR3 is TGTGCCAGCAGCCCTCGGACAGGGCCTTATGGCCACACCTTC. As protein: CASSPRTGPYGHTF.

The V call is TRBV5-1, the J call TRBJ2-3; D not resolved. The V end was cut by 0 bases, the J end by 0 bases, with 8 bases between. The CDR3 runs to 15 residues. The germline gives CDR1 SGHRS, CDR2 YFSETQ. DNA of the CDR3: TGCGCCAGCAGCTTGGAAGCCCCCAGCACAGATACGCAGTATTTT. Amino acids: CASSLEAPSTDTQYF.

J is TRBJ1-6 and V is TRBV12-3 or TRBV12-4; maybe TRBD1 (6 bases). The CDR3 length is 15 residues. The V end was cut by 5 bases, the J end by 7 bases, with 15 bases between. CDR3 loop: CASSKQGLGNSPLHF. The CDR3 nucleotides are TGTGCCAGCAGTAAACAGGGACTGGGGAATTCACCCCTCCACTTT.

This clonotype was counted a few times. The chain uses TRBV29-1 and TRBJ2-2, with TRBD1 as a possible D gene (6 bases). CDR1 and CDR2 from the germline V gene are SQVTM and ANQGSEA. The CDR3 length is 15 residues. V gave up 2 bases and J gave up 3 bases, with 13 bases separating them. CDR3 amino acids: CSVEFLDSDTGELFF. The CDR3 coding sequence is TGCAGCGTTGAATTTTTGGACAGTGACACCGGGGAGCTGTTTTTT.

The chain joins TRBV2 to TRBJ2-5; 9 positions match TRBD1. The CDR3 has 15 amino acids. V lost 1 base to trimming and J lost 11 bases; unmatched junction nucleotides: 11. The germline V gene encodes CDR1 SNHLY and CDR2 FYNNEI. DNA of the CDR3: TGTGCCAGCAGTGAAGTACAGGGGGCTACGTCGGAGCAGTACTTC. Translating it yields CASSEVQGATSEQYF.

This clonotype was seen only a few times. The gene calls are TRBV20-1 and TRBJ2-3; D is possibly TRBD2 (5 bases). The germline V gene encodes CDR1 DFQATT and CDR2 SNEGSKA (reference sequence). This CDR3 has 14 residues. Trimming removed 1 base at V and 0 bases at J, with 8 bases between. The CDR3 region is CSARAGSSTDTQYF. For the CDR3, the DNA is TGCAGTGCTAGAGCGGGGTCTAGCACAGATACGCAGTATTTT.

There are a few counts of this clonotype. The chain recombines TRBV7-9 with TRBJ2-1, with D unresolved. Germline-derived CDR1 and CDR2 are SEHNR and FQNEAQ (reference sequence). V dropped 6 bases and J dropped 7 bases, with 7 bases sitting between them. CDR3 length: 11 residues. The CDR3 DNA reads as TGTGCCAGCAGGATTACAAATGAGCAGTTCTTC. Translation: CASRITNEQFF.

This chain uses TRBV6-1 with TRBJ1-2, with D possibly TRBD1 on 5 matching bases. This CDR3 is 17 amino acids long. Per germline, CDR1 MNHNS and CDR2 SASEGT. The germline V and J ends were trimmed by 5 bases and 4 bases, with 23 bases remaining between them. The CDR3 nucleotides read TGTGCCAGCAGTCCGGGGGGAGGGGACGGACACCTCTATGGCTACACCTTC. Its protein is CASSPGGGDGHLYGYTF.

This chain links TRBV4-2 with TRBJ2-5, with 14 nucleotides matching TRBD2. This CDR3 is 18 amino acids long. The germline gives CDR1 LGHNA, CDR2 YNFKEQ. The junction had 6 bases not matched to a gene; V was cut back by 3 bases and J by 0 bases. In nucleotides, the CDR3 is TGTGCCAGCAGCCAGGGGGGACTAGCGGGGGCCGACCAAGAGACCCAGTACTTC. This translates into CASSQGGLAGADQETQYF.

The chain employs TRBV7-2 and TRBJ2-4; TRBD2 is a possible D gene (5 bases). In germline, CDR1 is SGHTA, CDR2 FQGNSA. The length of the CDR3 is 15 residues. The V and J ends lost 4 bases and 13 bases respectively, with 23 bases between them. CDR3 DNA sequence: TGTGCCAGCAGCTCAGCTCAAAGAGGGCCGGAAGAGCAGTACTTC. Translation gives CASSSAQRGPEEQYF.

The gene calls are TRBV3-1 and TRBJ2-5; D may be TRBD1 (6 bases). The ends were cut back, 0 bases at V and 11 bases at J, with 22 bases in the middle. This CDR3 spans 16 amino acids. Germline V gene data show CDR1 as LGHDT and CDR2 as YNNKEL (reference sequence). In nucleotides, the CDR3 is TGTGCCAGCAGCCAAGAGAGGAATAGGCAGGGGCACAAGCAGTACTTC. Translation: CASSQERNRQGHKQYF.

V and J are TRBV18 and TRBJ1-5; 10 bases fit TRBD1. Germline-derived CDR1 and CDR2 are KGHSH and LQKENI. V was pared by 0 bases and J by 6 bases, with 2 bases of the junction left unmatched. The CDR3 has 15 amino acids. The CDR3 nucleotides read TGTGCCAGCTCACCACCCGGACAGGGGGGTCAGCCCCAGCATTTT. Residues: CASSPPGQGGQPQHF.

The V gene is TRBV29-1, the J gene TRBJ2-1; tentative D call: TRBD1 (6 bases). The CDR3 contains 12 residues. The germline V gene encodes CDR1 SQVTM and CDR2 ANQGSEA. Trimming removed 6 bases at V and 8 bases at J, with 14 bases between. The CDR3 protein is CSVKQGTDEQFF. The DNA for the CDR3 is TGCAGCGTAAAACAGGGAACCGATGAGCAGTTCTTC.

This chain links TRBV21-1 with TRBJ2-5; the listed D gene, TRBD2, was not tested against the DNA. TRBV21-1 is given as a pseudogene. The CDR3 is made up of 16 amino acids. The CDR3 is CASSNLDNGRDGTQYF. The CDR3 DNA reads as TGTGCCAGCAGCAACCTTGATAACGGGAGGGATGGGACCCAGTACTTC.

There are a few counts of this clonotype. Written as DNA, the CDR3 is TGTGCCTGGCCGAGGGGGCACTATGGCTACACCTTC. This encodes CAWPRGHYGYTF. The genes are TRBV30 and TRBJ1-2; the match to TRBD1 covers 7 bases. CDR3 length: 12 amino acids. After removal of 5 bases from V and 3 bases from J, the junction contained 3 bases not matched to a gene. Germline V CDR1 and CDR2: GTSNPN, SVGIG (reference sequence).

The chain recombines TRBV21-1 with TRBJ2-7. TRBV21-1 is annotated as a pseudogene. The CDR3 contains 10 residues. The CDR3 DNA reads TGTGCCAGCAGCCCCTACGAGCAGTACTTC. It translates to CASSPYEQYF.

J is TRBJ2-1 and V is TRBV7-9, with D unclear. CDR1 is SEHNR, CDR2 FQNEAQ, per germline (reference sequence). The CDR3 length is 16 residues. The ends were cut back, 1 base at V and 7 bases at J, with 17 bases in the middle. The CDR3 reads CASSLVPRVPMNEQFF. CDR3 sequence (DNA): TGTGCCAGCAGCTTAGTGCCCCGAGTCCCCATGAATGAGCAGTTCTTC.

Here the CDR3 reads CASSLAVVDRGYEQYF. In DNA, the CDR3 is TGTGCCAGCAGCTTGGCCGTCGTCGACAGAGGCTACGAGCAGTACTTC. J is TRBJ2-5 and V is TRBV5-6, with a weak D call TRBD1 (5 bases). The J call may be faulty, since TRBJ2-7 better matches the DNA end. The CDR3 has 16 residues. Germline CDR1 and CDR2: SGHDT and YYEEEE.

The chain employs TRBV28 and TRBJ1-4; D possibly corresponds to TRBD1 (6 bases). Trimming removed 4 bases from V and 0 bases from J, with 15 bases in between. Germline V gene data show CDR1 as MDHEN and CDR2 as SYDVKM. This CDR3 is 17 amino acids long. CDR3 nucleotide sequence: TGTGCCAGCAGTTCCCGTTCCAGGGGTGCAACTAATGAAAAACTGTTTTTT. Its translation: CASSSRSRGATNEKLFF.

This clonotype has ten or more counts. The chain combines TRBV7-8 with TRBJ2-3, with D possibly being TRBD1 or TRBD2 (5 bases each). This CDR3 region has 13 residues. The ends were cut back, 6 bases at V and 4 bases at J, with 11 bases in the middle. The V gene's germline CDR1 is SGHVS and CDR2 FQNEAQ. The DNA for the CDR3 is TGTGCCAGCAGAGGGACGCCCGCAGATACGCAGTATTTT. Residues: CASRGTPADTQYF. The whole variable domain, filled in from reference TRBV7-8 and TRBJ2-3, reads GAGVSQSPRYKVAKRGQDVALRCDPISGHVSLFWYQQALGQGPEFLTYFQNEAQLDKSGLPSDRFFAERPEGSVSTLKIQRTQQEDSAVYLCASRGTPADTQYFGPGTRLTVL.

The V gene is TRBV3-1, the J gene TRBJ1-1; the D gene is possibly TRBD1 (5 bases). The length of the CDR3 is 15 residues. V was trimmed by 6 bases and J by 1 base, leaving 15 bases between them. The germline gives CDR1 LGHDT, CDR2 YNNKEL (reference sequence). Here the CDR3 reads CASSSDPGRNTEAFF. The CDR3 DNA reads TGTGCCAGCAGTTCAGACCCGGGACGGAACACTGAAGCTTTCTTT. The full variable domain, its missing parts supplied by reference TRBV3-1 and TRBJ1-1, is DTAVSQTPKYLVTQMGNDKSIKCEQNLGHDTMYWYKQDSKKFLKIMFSYNNKELIINETVPNRFSPKSPDKAHLNLHINSLELGDSAVYFCASSSDPGRNTEAFFGQGTRLTVV.

This chain's CDR3 is CASSLGGARDEQFF. DNA of the CDR3: TGTGCCAGCAGCTTAGGGGGGGCCCGCGATGAGCAGTTCTTC. The chain joins TRBV7-2 to TRBJ2-1; the D gene could be TRBD1 or TRBD2 (6 bases each). The germline CDR1 and CDR2 sequences are SGHTA and FQGNSA. The CDR3 totals 14 residues. The V end lost 1 base, the J end lost 8 bases, and 12 bases lay between the germline ends.

The V call is TRBV7-9, the J call TRBJ1-4; no reliable D call. The germline CDR1 and CDR2 sequences are SEHNR and FQNEAQ (reference sequence). V gave up 5 bases and J gave up 8 bases, with 15 bases separating them. The CDR3 is 14 residues long. DNA for the CDR3: TGTGCCAGCAGCCCCACGGGGAGTTGGGAAAAACTGTTTTTT. The encoded protein is CASSPTGSWEKLFF.

This clonotype turned up a few times. The rearrangement links TRBV2 to TRBJ1-2; no definite D call. The V gene lost 7 bases and the J gene lost 0 bases, with 15 bases spanning the gap. Germline V gene sequence: CDR1 SNHLY, CDR2 FYNNEI. This CDR3 is 15 amino acids long. Here the CDR3 DNA reads TGTGCCAGCAACCCCAGGTCCTCCCCTAACTATGGCTACACCTTC. Its protein is CASNPRSSPNYGYTF.